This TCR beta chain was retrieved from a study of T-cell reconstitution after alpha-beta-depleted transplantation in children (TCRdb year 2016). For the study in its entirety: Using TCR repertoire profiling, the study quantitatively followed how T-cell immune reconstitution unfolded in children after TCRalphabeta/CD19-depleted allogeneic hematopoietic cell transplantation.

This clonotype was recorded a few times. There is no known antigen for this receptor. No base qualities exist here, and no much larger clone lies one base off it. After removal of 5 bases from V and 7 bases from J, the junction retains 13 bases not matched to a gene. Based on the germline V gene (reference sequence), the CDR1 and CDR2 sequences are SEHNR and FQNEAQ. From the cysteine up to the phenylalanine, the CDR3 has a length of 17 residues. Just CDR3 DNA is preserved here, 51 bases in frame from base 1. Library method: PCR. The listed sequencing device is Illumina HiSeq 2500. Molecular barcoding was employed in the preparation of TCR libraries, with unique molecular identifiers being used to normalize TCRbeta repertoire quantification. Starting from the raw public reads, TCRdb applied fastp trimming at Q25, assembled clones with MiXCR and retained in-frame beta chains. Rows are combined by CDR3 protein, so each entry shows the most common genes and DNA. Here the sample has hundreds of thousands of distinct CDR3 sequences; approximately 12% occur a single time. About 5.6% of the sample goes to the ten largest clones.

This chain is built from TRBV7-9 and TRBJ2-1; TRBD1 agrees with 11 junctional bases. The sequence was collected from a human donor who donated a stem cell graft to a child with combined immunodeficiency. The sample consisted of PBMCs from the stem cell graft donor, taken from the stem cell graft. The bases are TGTGCCAGCAGCCCTAGCCGCCTGGGACAGGGGGTTAATGAGCAGTTCTTC. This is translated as CASSPSRLGQGVNEQFF.